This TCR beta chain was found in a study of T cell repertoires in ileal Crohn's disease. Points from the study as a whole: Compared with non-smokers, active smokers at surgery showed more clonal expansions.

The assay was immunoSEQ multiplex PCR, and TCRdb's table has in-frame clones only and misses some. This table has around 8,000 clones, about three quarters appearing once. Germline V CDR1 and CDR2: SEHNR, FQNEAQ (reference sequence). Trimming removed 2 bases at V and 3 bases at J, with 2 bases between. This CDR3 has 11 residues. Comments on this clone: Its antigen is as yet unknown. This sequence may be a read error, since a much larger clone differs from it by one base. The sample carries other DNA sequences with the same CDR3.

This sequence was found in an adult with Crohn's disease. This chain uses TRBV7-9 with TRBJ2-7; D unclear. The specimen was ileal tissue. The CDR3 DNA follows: TGTGCCAGCAGCTTACGCTACGAGCAGTACTTC. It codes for CASSLRYEQYF. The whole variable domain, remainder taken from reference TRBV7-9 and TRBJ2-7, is DTGVSQNPRHKITKRGQNVTFRCDPISEHNRLYWYRQTLGQGPEFLTYFQNEAQLEKSRLLSDRFSAERPKGSFSTLEIQRTEQGDSAMYLCASSLRYEQYFGPGTRLTVT.